The 30 T cell receptor beta chains reported below all come from one sample, sequenced in a study of T cell changes during pregnancy in multiple sclerosis. The table came from immunoSEQ multiplex PCR; TCRdb's copy has only in-frame clones and leaves some out. Here the sample spans about 11,000 clones, just under 95% being singletons. This specimen consisted of CD4+ T cells from peripheral blood mononuclear cells, obtained before pregnancy. Receptors were obtained from a female donor with multiple sclerosis, enrolled in a pregnancy study.

This clone was detected once. The chain recombines TRBV5-1 with TRBJ1-4; weak D call: TRBD1 (6 bases). The V end lost 0 bases, the J end lost 8 bases, and 14 bases lay between the germline ends. Germline-derived CDR1 and CDR2 are SGHRS and YFSETQ. This CDR3 has 15 amino acids. The CDR3, as DNA: TGCGCCAGCAGCTTGGCTGGGGGGGCTCAGGAAAAACTGTTTTTT. This encodes CASSLAGGAQEKLFF.

The chain joins TRBV5-4 to TRBJ1-6; D possibly corresponds to TRBD1 (6 bases). The CDR3 is 17 amino acids. Trimming shortened V by 5 bases and J by 0 bases, and 15 bases separated the two germline ends. CDR1 and CDR2 (germline): SGHNT, YYREEE (reference sequence). CDR3 amino acids: CASRSQGYSSYNSPLHF. As DNA, the CDR3 is TGTGCCAGCAGATCGCAGGGGTACAGCTCCTATAATTCACCCCTCCACTTT. The whole variable domain, filled in from reference TRBV5-4 and TRBJ1-6, reads ETGVTQSPTHLIKTRGQQVTLRCSSQSGHNTVSWYQQALGQGPQFIFQYYREEENGRGNFPPRFSGLQFPNYSSELNVNALELDDSALYLCASRSQGYSSYNSPLHFGNGTRLTVT.

The J gene is TRBJ1-2, the V gene TRBV6-5; a weak D match, TRBD1 (6 bases). Trimming pared 5 bases from V and 6 bases from J, leaving 13 bases between. CDR1 is MNHEY and CDR2 is SVGAGI in the germline V gene. The length of the CDR3 is 13 residues. CDR3 loop: CASSRGQTHGYTF. CDR3 in DNA: TGTGCCAGCAGTCGAGGACAGACTCATGGCTACACCTTC.

V usage is TRBV7-6 and J usage is TRBJ2-1; possible D gene TRBD2, 5 bases. The CDR3 has 15 amino acids. Germline V gene lookup returns CDR1 SGHVS and CDR2 FNYEAQ. Trimming removed 5 bases from V and 6 bases from J, with 17 bases in between. In nucleotides, the CDR3 is TGTGCCAGCAGCATCCACTGGGGTCGGGGCAATGAGCAGTTCTTC. As protein: CASSIHWGRGNEQFF.

This chain uses TRBV6-5 with TRBJ1-2; no clear D. This CDR3 contains 12 residues. Trimming removed 2 bases from V and 8 bases from J, with 9 bases in between. The germline V gene encodes CDR1 MNHEY and CDR2 SVGAGI. Here the CDR3 reads CASSYPGNGYTF. The CDR3 DNA sequence: TGTGCCAGCAGTTACCCCGGGAACGGCTACACCTTC.

This clone was counted a single time. This chain connects TRBV7-3 to TRBJ2-3, with 9 bases matching TRBD2. The trim removed 4 bases at V and 2 bases at J, leaving 16 bases unmatched. Germline-derived CDR1 and CDR2 are SGHTA and FQGTGA. The CDR3 runs to 19 residues. This CDR3 is CASSSLPRLASGVTDTQYF. CDR3 nucleotide sequence: TGTGCCAGCAGCTCCTTACCACGTTTGGCTAGCGGGGTCACAGATACGCAGTATTTT.

The chain couples TRBV9 to TRBJ2-1; 7 nucleotides match TRBD1. V lost 5 bases, J lost 6 bases, and 5 bases stayed unmatched. CDR3 size: 13 residues. Germline CDR1 reads SGDLS; CDR2 reads YYNGEE. CDR3 sequence: CASRGTGANEQFF. The CDR3 region has the DNA TGTGCCAGCAGGGGAACAGGGGCCAATGAGCAGTTCTTC.

The rearrangement joins TRBV7-9 to TRBJ1-2, with a weak D call TRBD1 (5 bases). The CDR3 runs 13 residues. Germline CDR1 reads SEHNR; CDR2 reads FQNEAQ (reference sequence). V was trimmed by 1 base and J by 4 bases, leaving 7 bases between them. The CDR3 spells CASSLGTTYGYTF. Here the CDR3 DNA reads TGTGCCAGCAGCTTAGGGACAACCTATGGCTACACCTTC.

The chain joins TRBV4-1 to TRBJ2-7; 7 bases map to TRBD1. After removal of 3 bases from V and 5 bases from J, the junction contained 4 bases not matched to a gene. CDR3 size: 13 residues. Per germline, CDR1 MGHRA and CDR2 YSYEKL. CDR3 residues: CASSQVDRDEQYF. CDR3 sequence (DNA): TGCGCCAGCAGCCAGGTAGACAGGGACGAGCAGTACTTC.

V is TRBV7-9 and J is TRBJ1-6; D may be TRBD1 (5 bases). This CDR3 region has 15 residues. The germline V gene has CDR1 SEHNR and CDR2 FQNEAQ (reference sequence). V lost 2 bases to trimming and J lost 9 bases, with 14 bases between them. CDR3 protein: CASSLQGRGISPLHF. The CDR3 DNA reads TGTGCCAGCAGCTTACAGGGACGCGGGATTTCACCCCTCCACTTT.

V is TRBV5-5 and J is TRBJ2-3; D perhaps matches TRBD1 (6 bases). There are 16 residues in the CDR3. The germline V and J ends were trimmed by 4 bases and 0 bases, with 15 bases remaining between them. Per the germline V gene, CDR1 is SGHKS and CDR2 is YYEKEE (reference sequence). The DNA for the CDR3 is TGTGCCAGCAGCCCCCAGGGGCGGGCTAGCACAGATACGCAGTATTTT. This gives the protein CASSPQGRASTDTQYF.

V is TRBV13 and J is TRBJ2-5; D not certain. CDR1 and CDR2 (germline): PRHDT, FYEKMQ (reference sequence). CDR3 length: 12 residues. Trimming took 5 bases from V and 2 from J, leaving 6 bases between them. The CDR3 is CASSAVQETQYF. The CDR3 DNA reads as TGTGCCAGCAGCGCGGTGCAAGAGACCCAGTACTTC.

The chain couples TRBV19 to TRBJ1-4; 8 bases line up with TRBD1. Trimming cost V 5 bases and J 0 bases; bases outside gene matches: 5. CDR3 length: 16 residues. Germline values: CDR1 LNHDA, CDR2 SQIVND (reference sequence). The CDR3 loop is CASSRTGTATNEKLFF. The CDR3 nucleotides are TGTGCCAGTAGTCGGACAGGGACCGCAACTAATGAAAAACTGTTTTTT.

This clone was seen only a few times. This chain connects TRBV5-6 to TRBJ1-1, with 10 bases lining up with TRBD1. CDR1 SGHDT and CDR2 YYEEEE come from the germline V gene. Germline trimming cut 3 bases from V and 0 bases from J; bases unmatched to any gene: 14. This CDR3 contains 19 residues. This chain's CDR3 is CASSWWGTGDYYMNTEAFF. CDR3 DNA sequence: TGTGCCAGCAGCTGGTGGGGGACAGGGGACTATTACATGAACACTGAAGCTTTCTTT.

The chain recombines TRBV9 with TRBJ2-2; the D gene is possibly TRBD2 (6 bases). Looked up from germline, CDR1 is SGDLS and CDR2 is YYNGEE. Between the trimmed V and J ends, which lost 0 bases and 5 bases, there was a span of 14 bases. The CDR3 spans 16 residues. As DNA, the CDR3 is TGTGCCAGCAGCGTAGCTGGCGGCGGGGCAACCGGGGAGCTGTTTTTT. This gives the protein CASSVAGGGATGELFF.

This chain connects TRBV10-3 to TRBJ2-7; the match to TRBD1 covers 10 bases. Per germline, CDR1 ENHRY and CDR2 SYGVKD. The length of the CDR3 is 14 residues. Trimming removed 6 bases from V and 3 bases from J; junction bases left unmatched: 5. The CDR3 nucleotides are TGTGCCATCAGAAGACAGGGGGCTCACTACGAGCAGTACTTC. Its protein product is CAIRRQGAHYEQYF.

The CDR3 protein is CACLTDTGELFF. The CDR3 coding sequence is TGTGCCTGTTTAACGGACACCGGGGAGCTGTTTTTT. This chain joins TRBV27 and TRBJ2-2; D unresolved. There are 12 residues in the CDR3. Trimming removed 11 bases at V and 3 bases at J, with 10 bases between. Germline CDR1 and CDR2: MNHEY and SMNVEV (reference sequence).

This clone came up once. This sequence joins TRBV28 and TRBJ1-1, with 7 bases fitting TRBD1. Germline CDR1 and CDR2: MDHEN and SYDVKM. The CDR3 is made up of 12 amino acids. J gave up 10 bases and V 5 bases, and 7 bases lay outside the gene matches. CDR3 nucleotides: TGTGCCAGCAGTGAGGGGGCTCTCCGAGCTTTCTTT. This sequence encodes CASSEGALRAFF.

As DNA, the CDR3 is TGTGCCAGCGACGGAGGAGGAGGAAGGGCTGAAGCTTTCTTT. Translated: CASDGGGGRAEAFF. V gene TRBV6-5 combines with J gene TRBJ1-1; D remains unclear. V was cut by 8 bases and J by 6 bases, with 19 bases left in between. This CDR3 is built from 14 residues. Germline V CDR1 and CDR2: MNHEY, SVGAGI.

The chain combines TRBV4-1 with TRBJ1-6, with TRBD1 matching over 9 bases. Germline lookup yields CDR1 MGHRA and CDR2 YSYEKL. This CDR3 has 16 residues. V lost 0 bases and J lost 6; bases outside the gene matches: 3. CDR3 residues: CASSQDPGQGNSPLHF. The CDR3 region has the DNA TGCGCCAGCAGCCAAGATCCGGGACAGGGTAATTCACCCCTCCACTTT.

The CDR3 loop reads CASSTEGTGIYGYTF. CDR3 in DNA: TGTGCCAGCAGTACCGAAGGGACAGGGATCTATGGCTACACCTTC. This chain uses TRBV6-1 with TRBJ1-2; 9 nucleotides agree with TRBD1. Germline CDR1 MNHNS, CDR2 SASEGT. The CDR3 consists of 15 residues. V was pared by 5 bases and J by 4 bases, with 8 bases of the junction left unmatched.

The CDR3 coding sequence is TGTGCCAGCAGCTTGGCCGGGGGCAATCAGCCCCAGCATTTT. This sequence encodes CASSLAGGNQPQHF. V usage is TRBV5-4 and J usage is TRBJ1-5; D ambiguous. Germline assignment: CDR1 SGHNT and CDR2 YYREEE (reference sequence). Trimming shortened V by 0 bases and J by 2 bases, and 6 bases separated the two germline ends. There are 14 residues in the CDR3.

The V call is TRBV19, the J call TRBJ1-4, with 8 bases lining up with TRBD1. The germline CDR1 and CDR2 sequences are LNHDA and SQIVND (reference sequence). The CDR3 is made up of 18 amino acids. V gave up 3 bases and J gave up 1 base; unmatched junction bases: 10. The CDR3 protein is CASSIRAGGRQTNEKLFF. In nucleotides, the CDR3 is TGTGCCAGTAGTATTCGAGCAGGGGGCCGACAAACTAATGAAAAACTGTTTTTT.

With regard to this clone: Germline and junction disagree at one end, which may indicate a read error. As DNA, the CDR3 is TGTGCTAGCAGCCGGGACAGGAACACTGAAGCTTTCTTT. It is translated as CASSRDRNTEAFF. The V and J genes are TRBV7-7 and TRBJ1-1; TRBD1 agrees at 7 bases. The CDR3 totals 13 residues. Germline V gene lookup returns CDR1 SSHAT and CDR2 FNYEAQ (reference sequence).

The J gene is TRBJ2-7, the V gene TRBV9; perhaps TRBD1 as D (6 bases). V lost 4 bases and J lost 0, with 23 bases in between. In germline, CDR1 is SGDLS, CDR2 YYNGEE. This CDR3 is built from 18 residues. CDR3 residues: CASSFAAGDVQSSYEQYF. CDR3 bases: TGTGCCAGCAGCTTTGCGGCAGGGGACGTCCAAAGCTCCTACGAGCAGTACTTC. Looking up the rest from reference TRBV9 and TRBJ2-7 gives the full variable domain: DSGVTQTPKHLITATGQRVTLRCSPRSGDLSVYWYQQSLDQGLQFLIQYYNGEERAKGNILERFSAQQFPDLHSELNLSSLELGDSALYFCASSFAAGDVQSSYEQYFGPGTRLTVT.

The V gene is TRBV6-5, the J gene TRBJ2-7; a possible D gene is TRBD1 (6 bases). In germline, CDR1 is MNHEY, CDR2 SVGAGI. With 10 bases removed from V and 1 base from J, the gap between germline ends came to 17 bases. This CDR3 spans 14 amino acids. The CDR3 protein is CATVSMDRSYEQYF. CDR3 sequence (DNA): TGTGCCACCGTTAGCATGGACAGATCCTACGAGCAGTACTTC.

CDR3 residues: CASSGGFYGYTF. DNA for the CDR3: TGTGCCAGCAGTGGGGGCTTTTACGGCTACACCTTC. This chain uses TRBV6-1 with TRBJ1-2; tentative D call: TRBD1 (5 bases). In germline, CDR1 is MNHNS, CDR2 SASEGT. V was shortened by 4 bases and J by 8 bases, with 11 bases between the two germline ends. There are 12 residues in the CDR3.

The chain employs TRBV20-1 and TRBJ2-2; D unresolved. This CDR3 region has 11 residues. Germline V lookup: CDR1 DFQATT, CDR2 SNEGSKA (reference sequence). The ends were cut back, 4 bases at V and 7 bases at J, with 7 bases in the middle. DNA for the CDR3: TGCAGTGCTACCCGGGTCGGGGAGCTGTTTTTT. It specifies CSATRVGELFF.

The chain links TRBV15 to TRBJ1-6; D uncertain. CDR3 length: 17 amino acids. Per the germline V gene, CDR1 is LNHNV and CDR2 is YYDKDF (reference sequence). V gave up 3 bases and J gave up 0 bases, with 12 bases separating them. This CDR3 reads CATSREGGSSYNSPLHF. The CDR3 DNA reads as TGTGCCACCAGCAGGGAGGGAGGGAGCTCCTATAATTCACCCCTCCACTTT. The full variable domain, in which reference TRBV15 and TRBJ1-6 provide the parts outside the CDR3, is DAMVIQNPRYQVTQFGKPVTLSCSQTLNHNVMYWYQQKSSQAPKLLFHYYDKDFNNEADTPDNFQSRRPNTSFCFLDIRSPGLGDTAMYLCATSREGGSSYNSPLHFGNGTRLTVT.

The chain is built from TRBV5-6 and TRBJ1-2, with 8 bases aligning to TRBD1. CDR1 is SGHDT, CDR2 YYEEEE, per germline. The CDR3 sequence is 16 residues long. The J segment lost 2 bases and the V segment lost 4 bases, leaving 10 bases of the junction unmatched. The CDR3 nucleotides are TGTGCCAGCAGCCCAACATCCGGGACAGGAAACTATGGCTACACCTTC. Encoded protein: CASSPTSGTGNYGYTF.